What follows are 25 T cell receptor beta chains derived from one specimen sequenced in a study of T cell responses to AZD1222 COVID-19 vaccine. Produced via immunoSEQ multiplex PCR; TCRdb's table is partial and in-frame only. The sample has roughly 140,000 clones, about 91% seen once; the top ten hold less than 15%. The source material was peripheral blood, sampled on day 0 of AZD1222 vaccination. The receptors here all came from an adult in good health.

V gene TRBV5-4 combines with J gene TRBJ2-7; D gene unclear. Germline CDR1 and CDR2: SGHNT and YYREEE (reference sequence). V dropped 4 bases and J dropped 0 bases, with 20 bases sitting between them. This CDR3 has 17 amino acids. CDR3 amino acids: CASSPRLYGRSSYEQYF. DNA of the CDR3: TGTGCCAGCAGCCCACGGCTGTACGGGCGAAGCTCCTACGAGCAGTACTTC.

The chain is built from TRBV4-2 and TRBJ1-2; TRBD1 matches 9 bases. Germline lookup yields CDR1 LGHNA and CDR2 YNFKEQ. Trimming cost V 4 bases and J 6 bases; bases outside gene matches: 6. This CDR3 contains 14 residues. As DNA, the CDR3 is TGTGCCAGCAGCCCCGACCGGGACAGGGATGGCTACACCTTC. Encoded protein: CASSPDRDRDGYTF.

The genes are TRBV9 and TRBJ1-4; TRBD1 might be the D (5 bases). Trimming took 3 bases from V and 3 from J, leaving 12 bases between them. Germline V gene data show CDR1 as SGDLS and CDR2 as YYNGEE. The CDR3 extends over 15 amino acids. CDR3 loop: CASSGLGGANEKLFF. The CDR3 nucleotides are TGTGCCAGCAGCGGCCTGGGGGGGGCTAATGAAAAACTGTTTTTT.

The chain uses TRBV7-2 and TRBJ1-1; D possibly corresponds to TRBD1 (6 bases). This CDR3 contains 15 residues. The ends were cut back, 5 bases at V and 4 bases at J, with 17 bases in the middle. The germline V gene encodes CDR1 SGHTA and CDR2 FQGNSA. CDR3 region: CASSNSGGRVTEAFF. Here the CDR3 DNA reads TGTGCCAGCAGCAACTCGGGGGGGCGCGTCACTGAAGCTTTCTTT.

This clone was found a few times. The rearrangement uses TRBV5-4 and TRBJ1-2; 12 bases map to TRBD1. Germline CDR1 and CDR2: SGHNT and YYREEE (reference sequence). V was pared by 2 bases and J by 8 bases, with 7 bases of the junction left unmatched. The CDR3 totals 15 residues. CDR3 sequence: CASSFLGQGAGGYTF. In DNA form, the CDR3 reads TGTGCCAGCAGCTTTTTGGGACAGGGGGCGGGAGGCTACACCTTC.

This chain connects TRBV9 to TRBJ1-1, with D possibly being TRBD1 (5 bases). CDR3 length equals 15 residues. The ends were cut back, 0 bases at V and 0 bases at J, with 9 bases in the middle. Germline V lookup: CDR1 SGDLS, CDR2 YYNGEE. The CDR3: CASSVDPGMNTEAFF. The CDR3 DNA sequence: TGTGCCAGCAGCGTAGATCCAGGGATGAACACTGAAGCTTTCTTT.

This clone appeared a single time. The chain carries TRBV7-3 and TRBJ2-2; no reliable D call. The V gene lost 3 bases and the J gene lost 0 bases, with 20 bases spanning the gap. Germline CDR1 SGHTA, CDR2 FQGTGA. The length of the CDR3 is 19 residues. CDR3 protein: CASSLSPVLNFANTGELFF. Here the CDR3 DNA reads TGTGCCAGCAGCTTGTCCCCCGTCCTAAACTTTGCGAACACCGGGGAGCTGTTTTTT. Drawing the rest from reference TRBV7-3 and TRBJ2-2, the complete variable domain is GAGVSQTPSNKVTEKGKYVELRCDPISGHTALYWYRQSLGQGPEFLIYFQGTGAADDSGLPNDRFFAVRPEGSVSTLKIQRTERGDSAVYLCASSLSPVLNFANTGELFFGEGSRLTVL.

The chain employs TRBV5-4 and TRBJ1-4; D not certain. The CDR3 is 15 residues long. V lost 0 bases to trimming and J lost 0 bases, with 6 bases between them. The germline gives CDR1 SGHNT, CDR2 YYREEE (reference sequence). The CDR3 DNA reads as TGTGCCAGCAGCTTGGTCGGGGCAACTAATGAAAAACTGTTTTTT. Protein product: CASSLVGATNEKLFF.

The CDR3 nucleotides are TGTGCCAGCAGCTTAACTGGTAGTGGATCCCTCCAAGAGACCCAGTACTTC. Protein: CASSLTGSGSLQETQYF. This chain joins TRBV7-3 and TRBJ2-5, with D hard to call. The V gene lost 0 bases and the J gene lost 1 base, with 15 bases spanning the gap. The CDR3 totals 17 residues. Germline CDR1 reads SGHTA; CDR2 reads FQGTGA. The whole variable domain, filled in from reference TRBV7-3 and TRBJ2-5, reads GAGVSQTPSNKVTEKGKYVELRCDPISGHTALYWYRQSLGQGPEFLIYFQGTGAADDSGLPNDRFFAVRPEGSVSTLKIQRTERGDSAVYLCASSLTGSGSLQETQYFGPGTRLLVL.

The chain couples TRBV9 to TRBJ1-2; the D gene is possibly TRBD1 (5 bases). The CDR3 covers 14 residues. V lost 0 bases, J lost 4 bases, and 10 bases lay in between. Germline V gene data show CDR1 as SGDLS and CDR2 as YYNGEE. CDR3 sequence: CASSVDTGPYGYTF. In DNA form, the CDR3 reads TGTGCCAGCAGCGTAGACACAGGTCCCTATGGCTACACCTTC.

The chain combines TRBV4-2 with TRBJ1-5, with D unresolved. The CDR3 loop spans 12 amino acids. Trimming took 3 bases from V and 7 from J, leaving 7 bases between them. The germline V gene has CDR1 LGHNA and CDR2 YNFKEQ. CDR3 amino acids: CASSQRGQPQHF. Written as DNA, the CDR3 is TGTGCCAGCAGCCAGAGAGGCCAGCCCCAGCATTTT.

The J gene is TRBJ1-2, the V gene TRBV6-5, with D maybe TRBD1 (5 bases). CDR1 MNHEY and CDR2 SVGAGI come from the germline V gene. CDR3 length: 15 amino acids. V lost 6 bases and J lost 3, with 17 bases in between. CDR3 loop: CASRFGRARDYGYTF. Here the CDR3 DNA reads TGTGCCAGCAGATTCGGCAGGGCCAGAGACTATGGCTACACCTTC.

This clone was seen just once. The V and J genes are TRBV7-9 and TRBJ2-3; 7 bases fit TRBD1. CDR1 and CDR2 (germline): SEHNR, FQNEAQ (reference sequence). There are 16 residues in the CDR3. V trimming: 0 bases; J trimming: 3 bases; junction bases outside the gene matches: 6. For the CDR3, the DNA is TGTGCCAGCAGCTTAGCGATAAGGGGGCGAACAGATACGCAGTATTTT. Translation gives CASSLAIRGRTDTQYF.

The chain recombines TRBV19 with TRBJ1-5; 10 bases fit TRBD1. V dropped 3 bases and J dropped 1; count of bases not matched to a gene: 6. CDR3 length: 17 amino acids. CDR1 is LNHDA and CDR2 is SQIVND in the germline V gene (reference sequence). The CDR3 region is CASSILGQGGSNQPQHF. Here the CDR3 DNA reads TGTGCCAGTAGTATTCTCGGACAGGGGGGGAGCAATCAGCCCCAGCATTTT.

This chain joins TRBV27 and TRBJ1-2, with D perhaps matching TRBD1 (5 bases). The CDR3 has 13 residues. The germline gives CDR1 MNHEY, CDR2 SMNVEV (reference sequence). Between the trimmed V and J ends, which lost 5 bases and 4 bases, there was a span of 11 bases. The CDR3 nucleotides are TGTGCCAGCAGTCCGGGACCTAGCTATGGCTACACCTTC. Translated, it gives CASSPGPSYGYTF.

V gene TRBV15 combines with J gene TRBJ2-2, with 7 bases aligning to TRBD2. Germline loops: CDR1 LNHNV, CDR2 YYDKDF (reference sequence). The CDR3 consists of 15 residues. V was clipped by 1 base and J by 4 bases; unmatched bases: 3. The CDR3 region has the DNA TGTGCCACCAGCAGAGGACTAGCTTCCACCGGGGAGCTGTTTTTT. Residues: CATSRGLASTGELFF.

This rearrangement joins TRBV7-3 to TRBJ2-2, with D unclear. The germline gives CDR1 SGHTA, CDR2 FQGTGA. V shed 5 bases and J shed 8 bases, with 9 bases lying between them. The CDR3 is 12 amino acids. The CDR3 region has the DNA TGTGCCAGCAGCCGCAGGCAGGGGGAGCTGTTTTTT. Protein sequence: CASSRRQGELFF.

This chain joins TRBV7-2 and TRBJ1-1, with D maybe TRBD1 (5 bases). CDR1 and CDR2 from the germline V gene are SGHTA and FQGNSA. CDR3 length equals 17 residues. Trimming pared 5 bases from V and 0 bases from J, leaving 19 bases between. The CDR3 coding sequence is TGTGCCAGCAGCAAAGGAGGGGTTTTGTCTCTGAACACTGAAGCTTTCTTT. Amino acids: CASSKGGVLSLNTEAFF. Looking up the rest from reference TRBV7-2 and TRBJ1-1 gives the full variable domain: GAGVSQSPSNKVTEKGKDVELRCDPISGHTALYWYRQSLGQGLEFLIYFQGNSAPDKSGLPSDRFSAERTGGSVSTLTIQRTQQEDSAVYLCASSKGGVLSLNTEAFFGQGTRLTVV.

This clone has only one observation. The CDR3 DNA follows: TGTGCCAGCAGCTTGGCCGTCAGGGGGTTCAGGAACACTGAAGCTTTCTTT. Translated, it gives CASSLAVRGFRNTEAFF. The V gene is TRBV5-5, the J gene TRBJ1-1, with 7 bases that match TRBD1. V gave up 0 bases and J gave up 1 base; unmatched junction bases: 9. This CDR3 contains 17 residues. Germline V gene sequence: CDR1 SGHKS, CDR2 YYEKEE (reference sequence).

The V gene is TRBV30, the J gene TRBJ1-5; no firm D call. The CDR3 totals 13 residues. CDR1 is GTSNPN and CDR2 is SVGIG in the germline V gene (reference sequence). V was cut by 1 base and J by 5 bases, with 9 bases left in between. The CDR3 DNA sequence: TGTGCCTGGAGTGGAGGAACGGATCAGCCCCAGCATTTT. Residues: CAWSGGTDQPQHF.

The chain couples TRBV3-1 (or the pseudogene TRBV3-2) to TRBJ1-1, with D tentatively TRBD1 (6 bases). The CDR3 extends over 21 amino acids. Deletions cut 0 bases from V and 1 base from J, with 27 bases between. CDR1 LGHDT and CDR2 YNNKEL come from the germline V gene (reference sequence). The CDR3 DNA follows: TGTGCCAGCAGCCAAGATAAGGACGCCGTGGGCTATGGGGGGCAGAACACTGAAGCTTTCTTT. This sequence encodes CASSQDKDAVGYGGQNTEAFF.

This clone was counted only a few times. V gene TRBV7-2 combines with J gene TRBJ2-6; tentatively, D is TRBD1 or TRBD2 (6 bases each). Trimming left V 2 bases short and J 0 bases short, with 14 bases between. Per the germline V gene, CDR1 is SGHTA and CDR2 is FQGNSA. The CDR3 has 18 residues. The CDR3 nucleotides read TGTGCCAGCAGCTTATTGAGGGGGGACCGCTCTGGGGCCAACGTCCTGACTTTC. Amino acids: CASSLLRGDRSGANVLTF.

CDR3 DNA: TGTGCCAGCAGTTACTCGAGAGACAGGGCCCCCTACGAGCAGTACTTC. It specifies CASSYSRDRAPYEQYF. This chain connects TRBV6-5 to TRBJ2-7, with 7 bases aligning to TRBD1. Germline-derived CDR1 and CDR2 are MNHEY and SVGAGI. This CDR3 is built from 16 residues. J gave up 2 bases and V 0 bases, and 7 bases lay outside the gene matches.

This chain connects TRBV18 to TRBJ2-5; D possibly uses TRBD1 or TRBD2 (6 bases each). The germline V and J ends were trimmed by 4 bases and 5 bases, with 20 bases remaining between them. The CDR3 is 16 residues long. CDR1 is KGHSH and CDR2 is LQKENI in the germline V gene. CDR3 coding DNA: TGTGCCAGCTCACAGAACGGGGGACAAACGATGGAGACCCAGTACTTC. This gives the protein CASSQNGGQTMETQYF.

In its sample, this clone was seen a few times. The chain links TRBV29-1 to TRBJ1-1; D might be TRBD1 (5 bases). The CDR3 totals 14 residues. CDR1 SQVTM and CDR2 ANQGSEA come from the germline V gene. The germline V and J ends were trimmed by 6 bases and 0 bases, with 14 bases remaining between them. For the CDR3, the DNA is TGCAGCGTACTAAGCGACAGTATGAACACTGAAGCTTTCTTT. Translating it yields CSVLSDSMNTEAFF.